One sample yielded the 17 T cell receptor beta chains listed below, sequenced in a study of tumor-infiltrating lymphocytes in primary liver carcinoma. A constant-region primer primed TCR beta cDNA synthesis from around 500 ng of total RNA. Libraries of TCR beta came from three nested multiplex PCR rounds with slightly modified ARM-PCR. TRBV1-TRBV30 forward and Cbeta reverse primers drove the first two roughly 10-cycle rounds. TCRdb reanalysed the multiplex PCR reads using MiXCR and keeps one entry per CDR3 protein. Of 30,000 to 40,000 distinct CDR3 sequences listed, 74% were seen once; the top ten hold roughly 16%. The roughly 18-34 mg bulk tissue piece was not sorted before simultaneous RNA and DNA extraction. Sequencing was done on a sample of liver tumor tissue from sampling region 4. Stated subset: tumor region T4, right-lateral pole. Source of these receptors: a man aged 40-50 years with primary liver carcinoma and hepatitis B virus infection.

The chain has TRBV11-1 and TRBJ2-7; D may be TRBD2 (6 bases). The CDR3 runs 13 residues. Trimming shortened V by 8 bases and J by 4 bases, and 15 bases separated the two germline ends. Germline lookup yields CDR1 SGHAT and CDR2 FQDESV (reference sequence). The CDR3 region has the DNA TGTGCCAGCGGGGGGAAGCGACCTTACGAGCAGTACTTC. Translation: CASGGKRPYEQYF.

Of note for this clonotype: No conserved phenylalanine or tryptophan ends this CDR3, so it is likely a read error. The CDR3 DNA reads as TGTGCTAGCAGTGAAGGAGGAATAGTTAGCAATGAGCCCCAGCATCTT. Translated: CASSEGGIVSNEPQHL. The rearrangement links TRBV6-1 to TRBJ1-5, with unresolved D. The CDR3 has 16 residues. The V gene's germline CDR1 is MNHNS and CDR2 SASEGT.

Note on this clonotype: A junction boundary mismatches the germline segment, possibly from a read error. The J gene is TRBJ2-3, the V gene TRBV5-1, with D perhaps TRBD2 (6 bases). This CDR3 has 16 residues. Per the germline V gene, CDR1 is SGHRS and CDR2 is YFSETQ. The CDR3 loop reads CTSSSLAEFNTDTQYF. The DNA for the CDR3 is TGCACCAGCAGCTCCTTAGCGGAGTTTAACACAGATACGCAGTATTTT.

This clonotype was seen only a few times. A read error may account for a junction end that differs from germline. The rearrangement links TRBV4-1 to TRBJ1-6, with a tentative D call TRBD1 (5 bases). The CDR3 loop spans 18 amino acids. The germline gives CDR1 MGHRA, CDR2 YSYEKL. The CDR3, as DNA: TGCGCCAGCAGTCAAGGGACCCGGACGGCATCCTATAATTCACCCCTCCACTTT. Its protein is CASSQGTRTASYNSPLHF.

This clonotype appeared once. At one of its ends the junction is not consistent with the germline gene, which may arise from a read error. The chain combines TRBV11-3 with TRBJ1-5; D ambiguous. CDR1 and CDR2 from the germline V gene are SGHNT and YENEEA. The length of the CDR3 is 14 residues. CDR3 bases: TGTGCCAACAGTGGCAGCTATAGCAATCAGCCCCAGCATTTC. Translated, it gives CANSGSYSNQPQHF.

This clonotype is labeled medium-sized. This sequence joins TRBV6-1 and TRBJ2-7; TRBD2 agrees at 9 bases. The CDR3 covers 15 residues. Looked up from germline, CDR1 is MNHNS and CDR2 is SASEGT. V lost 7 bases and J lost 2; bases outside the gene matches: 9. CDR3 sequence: CASTSSGSLTYEQYF. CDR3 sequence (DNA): TGTGCCAGCACGAGTAGCGGGAGCCTTACCTACGAGCAGTACTTC.

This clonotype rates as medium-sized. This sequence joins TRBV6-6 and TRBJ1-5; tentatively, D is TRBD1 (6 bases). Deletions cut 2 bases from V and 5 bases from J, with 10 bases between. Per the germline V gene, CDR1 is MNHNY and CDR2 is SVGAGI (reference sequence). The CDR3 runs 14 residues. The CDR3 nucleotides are TGTGCCAGCAGTTACGAGGCAGGGGATCAGCCCCAGCATTTT. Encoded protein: CASSYEAGDQPQHF.

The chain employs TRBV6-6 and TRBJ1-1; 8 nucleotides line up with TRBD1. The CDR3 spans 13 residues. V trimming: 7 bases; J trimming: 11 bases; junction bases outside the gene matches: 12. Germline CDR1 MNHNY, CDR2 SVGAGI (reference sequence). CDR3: CASNTGGTTHAFF. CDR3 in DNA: TGTGCCAGCAACACAGGGGGGACTACTCATGCTTTCTTT.

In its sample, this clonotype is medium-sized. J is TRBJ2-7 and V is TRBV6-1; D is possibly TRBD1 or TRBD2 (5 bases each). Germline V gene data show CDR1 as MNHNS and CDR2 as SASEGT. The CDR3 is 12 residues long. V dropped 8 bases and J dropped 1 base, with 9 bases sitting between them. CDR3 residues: CASEGPSYEQYF. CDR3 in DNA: TGTGCCAGCGAGGGGCCTTCCTACGAGCAGTACTTC.

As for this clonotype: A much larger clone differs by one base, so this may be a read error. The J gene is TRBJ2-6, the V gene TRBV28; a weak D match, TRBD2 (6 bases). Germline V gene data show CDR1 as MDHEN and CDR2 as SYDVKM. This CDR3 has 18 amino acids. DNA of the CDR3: TGTGCCAGCAGTTTTCAGGGCACCTCTTCTGGAGGGGCCAACGTCCTGGCTTTC. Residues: CASSFQGTSSGGANVLAF. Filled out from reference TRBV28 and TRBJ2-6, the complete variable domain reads DVKVTQSSRYLVKRTGEKVFLECVQDMDHENMFWYRQDPGLGLRLIYFSYDVKMKEKGDIPEGYSVSREKKERFSLILESASTNQTSMYLCASSFQGTSSGGANVLAFGAGSRLTVL.

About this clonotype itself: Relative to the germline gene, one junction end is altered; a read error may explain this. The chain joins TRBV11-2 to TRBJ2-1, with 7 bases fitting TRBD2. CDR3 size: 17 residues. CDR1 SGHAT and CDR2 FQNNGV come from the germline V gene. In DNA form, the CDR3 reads TGTGCCAGCACCTTAGATAGGACCGGGAGGTTCTACAATGAGCAGTTCTTC. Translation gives CASTLDRTGRFYNEQFF.

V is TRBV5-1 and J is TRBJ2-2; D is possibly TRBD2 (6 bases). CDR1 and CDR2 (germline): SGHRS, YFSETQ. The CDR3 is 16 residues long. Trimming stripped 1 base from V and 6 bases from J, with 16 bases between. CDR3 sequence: CASSLRGGVGAGELFF. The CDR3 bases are TGCGCCAGCAGCTTGAGGGGAGGAGTCGGCGCCGGGGAGCTGTTTTTT.

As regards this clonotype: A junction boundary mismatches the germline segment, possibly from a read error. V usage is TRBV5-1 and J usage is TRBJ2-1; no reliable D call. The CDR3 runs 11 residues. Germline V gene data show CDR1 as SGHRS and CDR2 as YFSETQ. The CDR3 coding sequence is TGCGCCAGCAGCTTAGGGCAGGACCTTGTCTTC. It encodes CASSLGQDLVF.

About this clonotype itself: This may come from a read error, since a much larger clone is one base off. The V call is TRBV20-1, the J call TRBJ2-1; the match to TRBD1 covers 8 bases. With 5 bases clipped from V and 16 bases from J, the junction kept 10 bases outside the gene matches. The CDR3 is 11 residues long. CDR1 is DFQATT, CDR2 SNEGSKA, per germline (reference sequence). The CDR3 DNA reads TGCAGTGCTTACATGAGGGGACAGGAATTCTTC. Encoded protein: CSAYMRGQEFF.

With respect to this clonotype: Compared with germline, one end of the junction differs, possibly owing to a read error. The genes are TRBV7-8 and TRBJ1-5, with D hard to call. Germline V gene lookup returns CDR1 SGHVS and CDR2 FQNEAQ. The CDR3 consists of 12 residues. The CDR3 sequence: CASSLACQPQHF. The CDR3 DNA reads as TGTGCCAGCAGCTTAGCGTGTCAGCCTCAGCATTTT.

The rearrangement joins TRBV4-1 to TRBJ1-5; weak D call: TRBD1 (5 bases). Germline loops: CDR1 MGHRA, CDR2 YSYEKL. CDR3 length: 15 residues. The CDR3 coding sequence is TGCCCCGGCAATCCCATAGAGGGGAGCAATCAGCCCCAGCATTTT. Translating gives CPGNPIEGSNQPQHF.

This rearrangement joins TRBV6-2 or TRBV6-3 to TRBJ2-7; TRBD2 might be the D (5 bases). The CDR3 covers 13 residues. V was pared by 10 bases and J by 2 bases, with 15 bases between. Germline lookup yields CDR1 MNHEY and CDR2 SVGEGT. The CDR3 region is CAICYGVPYEQYF. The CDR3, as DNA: TGTGCCATCTGTTACGGGGTACCCTACGAGCAGTACTTC.